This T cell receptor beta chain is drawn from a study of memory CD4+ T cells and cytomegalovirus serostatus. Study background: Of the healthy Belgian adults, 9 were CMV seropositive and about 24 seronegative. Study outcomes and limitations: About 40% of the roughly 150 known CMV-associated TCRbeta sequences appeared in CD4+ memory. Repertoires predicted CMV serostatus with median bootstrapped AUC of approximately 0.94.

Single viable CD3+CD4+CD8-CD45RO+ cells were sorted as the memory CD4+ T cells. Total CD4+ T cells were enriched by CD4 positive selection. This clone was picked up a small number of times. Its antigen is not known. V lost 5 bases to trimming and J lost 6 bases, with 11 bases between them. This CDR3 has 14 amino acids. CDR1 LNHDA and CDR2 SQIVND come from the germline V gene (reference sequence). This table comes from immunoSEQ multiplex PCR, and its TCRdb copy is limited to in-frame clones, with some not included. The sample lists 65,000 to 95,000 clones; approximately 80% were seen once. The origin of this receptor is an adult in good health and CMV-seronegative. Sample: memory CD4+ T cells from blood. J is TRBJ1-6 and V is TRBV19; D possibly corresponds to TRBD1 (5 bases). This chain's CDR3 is CASSSGLINSPLHF. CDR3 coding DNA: TGTGCCAGTAGTTCGGGACTGATTAATTCACCCCTCCACTTT.